Included here is one TCR beta chain sequence, with context. Its antigen is undetermined. Trimming removed 0 bases at V and 8 bases at J, with 10 bases between. Germline V gene lookup returns CDR1 SQVTM and CDR2 ANQGSEA. The CDR3 loop spans 12 amino acids. Produced via immunoSEQ multiplex PCR; TCRdb's table is partial and in-frame only. Of about 62,000 clones in the sample, approximately 89% were seen once. This record belongs to a study of a mutant IDH1 vaccine in newly diagnosed glioma. Study-level background: All eight of the vaccinations patients received fell in weeks 1, 3, 5, 7, 11, 15, 19 and 23.

Time point reported: week 11, during vaccination. Each dose delivered 300 ug of mutant IDH1 20-mer peptide subcutaneously with imiquimod. The source is a man in his forties or fifties with glioma. Sequenced material: PBMCs, taken from a glioma patient whose treatment included an IDH1 peptide vaccine. The genes are TRBV29-1 and TRBJ1-1, with a possible D match to TRBD1 (5 bases). The DNA for the CDR3 is TGCAGCGTTGAAGAGGGGGGACTGGAAGCTTTCTTT. Protein: CSVEEGGLEAFF.